These T cell receptor beta chains were read from a single sample in a study of blood T cell repertoires in COVID-19. Some clones are missing from TCRdb's copy, which holds only in-frame ones; the method was immunoSEQ multiplex PCR. The repertoire holds approximately 300,000 clones, 90% seen once, with approximately 4.1% in the top ten. Material: PBMCs or T cells enriched from blood (not recorded which). Every receptor here comes from a woman aged 25-40 years who had been exposed to COVID-19. The conserved cysteine and the conserved F or W are not part of the CDR3 here.

J gene	V gene	CDR3 protein
TRBJ1-3	TRBV6-5	ASRRRGTGNTIY
TRBJ2-7	TRBV2	ASRQTRTYYEQY
TRBJ1-3	TRBV7-9	ASSSQGLGNTIY
TRBJ2-7	TRBV5-6	ASSLTGLYEQY
TRBJ1-3	TRBV7-8	ASSWGQSLSGNTIY
TRBJ1-2	TRBV5-1	ASSLSQVYGYT
TRBJ1-4	TRBV6-1	ASSGQSNEKLF
TRBJ2-5	TRBV7-8	ASSSFDDSEGETQY
TRBJ1-4	TRBV10-3	AISETASGEPLGKLF
TRBJ1-5	TRBV4-2	ASSKGQGSNQPQH
TRBJ2-3	TRBV5-1	ASSGASYNLYTTDTQY
TRBJ2-7	TRBV7-2	ASTGLAGSYEQY
TRBJ1-6	TRBV7-2	ASSFTRQGPYTNSPLH
TRBJ2-1	TRBV3-1/TRBV3-2	ASSPHQTLEQF
TRBJ2-1	TRBV7-9	ASSPLTSGGDNEQF
TRBJ2-7	TRBV19	ASSIGTGTYEQY
TRBJ2-6	TRBV12-5	ASGLRGLT
TRBJ2-3	TRBV23-1	ASSQAGDSTDTQY
TRBJ1-5	TRBV19	ASRGIQGNNQPQH
TRBJ2-2	TRBV11-2	ASMTGGVTGELF
TRBJ2-1	TRBV7-3	ASSSRQGNEQF
TRBJ1-2	TRBV20-1	SGRRVSGYT
TRBJ1-4	TRBV6-5	ASSYEQAPEKLF
TRBJ1-5	TRBV7-8	ASSLENRDRGRGSNQPQH